This TCR beta chain emerged from a study of T cell responses to AZD1222 COVID-19 vaccine. Concerning this clone: Its antigen remains unidentified.

Overall study findings and caveats: Baseline serostatus was positive in only six AZD1222 recipients. Nearly half of the spike-specific TCRs reportedly recognize variant regions that carry no mutations.

The germline gives CDR1 SGHTA, CDR2 FQGNSA. J was trimmed by 1 base and V by 4 bases; bases with no gene match: 3. The CDR3 runs 15 residues. Measured with immunoSEQ multiplex PCR; TCRdb has only the in-frame clones, and not every one. The table includes 70,000 to 100,000 clones, approximately 90% detected once. The chain carries TRBV7-2 and TRBJ1-5; TRBD1 matches 8 bases. This specimen was peripheral blood, taken 28 days after the second AZD1222 dose. This sequence was found in an adult who received the AZD1222 COVID-19 vaccine. The CDR3 sequence is CASSSGGASNQPQHF. In DNA, the CDR3 is TGTGCCAGCAGCTCAGGGGGCGCGAGCAATCAGCCCCAGCATTTT.